Sequencing of this T cell receptor (beta chain) was carried out in a study of shared clonotypes between healthy human individuals. Study overall: There were three CD4 naive, three CD4 memory, two CD8 naive and one CD8 memory plates per donor.

Original processing notes: Quality scores were absent from the junction-only immunoSEQ sequences, so filtering differed. Profiled with immunoSEQ multiplex PCR; TCRdb holds only in-frame clones, not every one. Clone size and V and J calls were adopted from that table, with D and trimming inferred from the DNA. This table holds about 1,500,000 clones, around 97% found once. Germline CDR1 SGHAT, CDR2 FQNNGV. The CDR3 length is 14 residues. Trimming removed 5 bases at V and 2 bases at J, with 12 bases between. Donors comprised healthy HIV-negative adults lacking recent acute infections or vaccinations. This clone was observed once.

The genes are TRBV11-2 and TRBJ2-5; D remains ambiguous. Sequenced material: naive CD4+ T cells sorted from blood. The sample's subset: CD45RA+ positively selected. This receptor was obtained from a man between 25 and 39 years old in good health. CDR3 DNA: TGTGCCAGCAGCCCAGTACGGGTGCAAGAGACCCAGTACTTC. Its protein product is CASSPVRVQETQYF.